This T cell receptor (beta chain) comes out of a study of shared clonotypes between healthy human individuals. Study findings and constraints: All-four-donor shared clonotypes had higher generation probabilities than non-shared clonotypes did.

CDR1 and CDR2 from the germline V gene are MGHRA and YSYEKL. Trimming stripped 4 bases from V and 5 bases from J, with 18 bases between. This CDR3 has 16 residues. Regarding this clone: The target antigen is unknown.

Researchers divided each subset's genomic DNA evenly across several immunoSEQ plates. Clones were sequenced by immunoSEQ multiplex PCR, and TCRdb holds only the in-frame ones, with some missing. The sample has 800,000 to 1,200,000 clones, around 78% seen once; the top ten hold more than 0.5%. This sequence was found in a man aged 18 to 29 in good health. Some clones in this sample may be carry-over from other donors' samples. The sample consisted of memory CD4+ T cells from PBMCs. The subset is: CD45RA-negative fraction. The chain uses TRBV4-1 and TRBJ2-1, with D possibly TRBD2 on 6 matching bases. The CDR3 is CASSLGIAGNNNEQFF. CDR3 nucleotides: TGCGCCAGCAGCCTTGGAATCGCGGGAAACAACAATGAGCAGTTCTTC.